The next 20 T cell receptor beta chains were all read from a single sample in a study of T cells after yellow fever vaccination (dated by TCRdb to about 2019). The treatment or condition label of this sample denotes: live attenuated yellow fever vaccine strain. The protocol used for the library was 5' RACE. The run used an Illumina HiSeq 2500. TCRdb reran the public reads through fastp at Q25 and MiXCR, keeping productive beta chains. Every entry covers one CDR3 protein and lists the most common genes and DNA from its rows. For this sample there are a few hundred thousand distinct CDR3 sequences; about 6.2% appear just once. The ten largest make up approximately 15% of the sample. Sequencing was performed on PBMCs, taken 5 days after the yellow fever booster vaccination. These receptors all come from a man aged 25-45 years who received the YFV17D yellow fever vaccine.

This clonotype occurred a few times. This chain connects TRBV5-1 to TRBJ2-3; D gene uncertain. Germline V gene sequence: CDR1 SGHRS, CDR2 YFSETQ. Between the trimmed V and J ends, which lost 0 bases and 5 bases, there was a span of 10 bases. The CDR3 spans 14 residues. The CDR3 here is CASSLAESRDTQYF. DNA for the CDR3: TGCGCCAGCAGCTTGGCGGAAAGCCGAGATACGCAGTATTTT.

This clonotype was counted many times. This sequence joins TRBV20-1 and TRBJ2-1, with unresolved D. The CDR3 is 12 residues long. Germline CDR1 DFQATT, CDR2 SNEGSKA (reference sequence). Trimming stripped 7 bases from V and 0 bases from J, with 7 bases between. DNA for the CDR3: TGCAGTGGCGGCAACTCCTACAATGAGCAGTTCTTC. Amino acids: CSGGNSYNEQFF.

Only a few counts were recorded for this clonotype. In DNA, the CDR3 is TGCAGTGCTAAGGGGTTCGGGTTGGCATATATCCGGTATTTT. This encodes CSAKGFGLAYIRYF. The rearrangement uses TRBV20-1 and TRBJ2-3, with D perhaps TRBD1 (5 bases). The CDR3 runs to 14 residues. Trimming cost V 4 bases and J 14 bases, with 25 bases left between them. From germline, CDR1 is DFQATT and CDR2 SNEGSKA (reference sequence).

This clonotype was detected many times. The chain carries TRBV18 and TRBJ2-3; a possible D gene is TRBD2 (5 bases). Per the germline V gene, CDR1 is KGHSH and CDR2 is LQKENI. The CDR3 totals 12 residues. Trimming cost V 3 bases and J 8 bases, with 9 bases left between them. CDR3 in amino acids: CASSPRASTQYF. The CDR3 DNA reads TGTGCCAGCTCACCGCGGGCCAGTACGCAGTATTTT.

A few counts support this clonotype. The chain is built from TRBV20-1 and TRBJ2-1; a possible D gene is TRBD2 (5 bases). V was clipped by 4 bases and J by 0 bases, with 13 bases between them. Germline V gives CDR1 DFQATT, CDR2 SNEGSKA (reference sequence). There are 15 residues in the CDR3. The CDR3 sequence: CSATPLTNSYNEQFF. The CDR3 region has the DNA TGCAGTGCTACCCCCCTGACTAACTCCTACAATGAGCAGTTCTTC.

The rearrangement links TRBV27 to TRBJ2-3; D is uncertain. The germline CDR1 and CDR2 sequences are MNHEY and SMNVEV (reference sequence). V lost 5 bases, J lost 3 bases, and 15 bases lay in between. This CDR3 is 15 amino acids long. CDR3 protein: CASSPISIETDTQYF. The CDR3 bases are TGTGCCAGCAGTCCCATCAGTATCGAGACAGATACGCAGTATTTT.

This clonotype was picked up many times. The V call is TRBV9, the J call TRBJ2-5; 8 nucleotides match TRBD2. The CDR3 length is 14 residues. J was trimmed by 5 bases and V by 6 bases; bases with no gene match: 9. Germline loops: CDR1 SGDLS, CDR2 YYNGEE. This chain's CDR3 is CASTSGGGGETQYF. The DNA for the CDR3 is TGTGCCAGCACCTCGGGAGGGGGGGGCGAGACCCAGTACTTC.

There are many counts of this clonotype. The V gene is TRBV14, the J gene TRBJ2-1; 10 bases are shared with TRBD1. Per the germline V gene, CDR1 is SGHDN and CDR2 is FVKESK. Unmatched junction bases numbered 8, after V lost 4 bases and J lost 5 bases. The CDR3 has 16 residues. The CDR3 coding sequence is TGTGCCAGCAGCCTTTCAGGGACAGGGGTCAACAATGAGCAGTTCTTC. It is translated as CASSLSGTGVNNEQFF.

This clonotype was seen many times. This chain uses TRBV7-2 with TRBJ2-5, with D possibly being TRBD2 (6 bases). The length of the CDR3 is 15 residues. CDR1 and CDR2 (germline): SGHTA, FQGNSA. V was cut by 1 base and J by 2 bases, with 11 bases left in between. CDR3 sequence (DNA): TGTGCCAGCAGCTTAGGGCCCGCGGGACAAGAGACCCAGTACTTC. Protein: CASSLGPAGQETQYF. Full variable domain (missing parts from reference TRBV7-2 and TRBJ2-5): GAGVSQSPSNKVTEKGKDVELRCDPISGHTALYWYRQSLGQGLEFLIYFQGNSAPDKSGLPSDRFSAERTGGSVSTLTIQRTQQEDSAVYLCASSLGPAGQETQYFGPGTRLLVL.

The V call is TRBV11-2, the J call TRBJ2-2, with 7 bases aligning to TRBD2. V lost 3 bases to trimming and J lost 5 bases; unmatched junction nucleotides: 12. The CDR3 is made up of 17 amino acids. Germline loops: CDR1 SGHAT, CDR2 FQNNGV. CDR3 bases: TGTGCCAGCAGCTTTGATGGCCGGACTAGTCGGACCGGGGAGCTGTTTTTT. Protein sequence: CASSFDGRTSRTGELFF.

In its sample, this clonotype was seen a few times. This rearrangement joins TRBV5-1 to TRBJ2-3, with TRBD2 as a possible D gene (6 bases). The CDR3 has 13 residues. Germline V gene lookup returns CDR1 SGHRS and CDR2 YFSETQ. The V end was cut by 0 bases, the J end by 8 bases, with 10 bases between. The CDR3 reads CASSLDAGSTQYF. CDR3 nucleotides: TGCGCCAGCAGCTTGGATGCGGGGAGTACGCAGTATTTT.

In this sample, this clonotype turned up a few times. V and J are TRBV11-2 and TRBJ2-2, with no clear D. The CDR3 has 15 residues. Per the germline V gene, CDR1 is SGHAT and CDR2 is FQNNGV. V dropped 3 bases and J dropped 3 bases, with 11 bases sitting between them. The CDR3: CASSLSGGDTGELFF. The CDR3 nucleotides read TGTGCCAGCAGCTTGTCGGGTGGGGACACCGGGGAGCTGTTTTTT. The full variable domain, completed using reference TRBV11-2 and TRBJ2-2, is EAGVAQSPRYKIIEKRQSVAFWCNPISGHATLYWYQQILGQGPKLLIQFQNNGVVDDSQLPKDRFSAERLKGVDSTLKIQPAKLEDSAVYLCASSLSGGDTGELFFGEGSRLTVL.

This clonotype showed up many times. The chain has TRBV11-2 and TRBJ2-3; D gene unclear. Germline lookup yields CDR1 SGHAT and CDR2 FQNNGV. The CDR3 contains 16 residues. V was cut by 1 base and J by 2 bases, with 13 bases left in between. CDR3 residues: CASSLAEAGHTDTQYF. For the CDR3, the DNA is TGTGCCAGCAGCTTAGCCGAGGCCGGGCACACAGATACGCAGTATTTT.

With respect to this clonotype: A clone one base away is much larger, so this may be a read error. CDR3 region: CAILGGSSRLTDTQYF. The DNA for the CDR3 is TGTGCCATCCTCGGGGGGTCTAGCCGGCTTACAGATACGCAGTATTTT. The chain has TRBV10-3 and TRBJ2-3; 7 bases are shared with TRBD2. Germline trimming cut 8 bases from V and 3 bases from J; bases unmatched to any gene: 14. This CDR3 has 16 residues. The germline V gene encodes CDR1 ENHRY and CDR2 SYGVKD.

The chain couples TRBV29-1 to TRBJ1-2; TRBD1 might be the D (5 bases). The CDR3 totals 12 residues. V was clipped by 6 bases and J by 4 bases, with 12 bases between them. From germline, CDR1 is SQVTM and CDR2 ANQGSEA. The CDR3, as DNA: TGCAGCGTACAGACAGCCAGCTATGGCTACACCTTC. Its protein is CSVQTASYGYTF.

This clonotype has more than one count but fewer than ten. The chain has TRBV15 and TRBJ2-5, with 12 bases aligning to TRBD1. J gave up 2 bases and V 8 bases, and 9 bases lay outside the gene matches. This CDR3 comprises 16 residues. Germline V gene data show CDR1 as LNHNV and CDR2 as YYDKDF (reference sequence). The chain's CDR3 is CATGTGGLGVQETQYF. DNA of the CDR3: TGTGCCACCGGGACAGGGGGCCTGGGGGTGCAAGAGACCCAGTACTTC.

This clonotype has at least ten counts. This chain joins TRBV7-2 and TRBJ2-1; 11 bases line up with TRBD1. The V segment lost 3 bases and the J segment 3 bases; nucleotides outside the gene matches: 4. The V gene's germline CDR1 is SGHTA and CDR2 FQGNSA. This CDR3 is 16 amino acids long. As DNA, the CDR3 is TGTGCCAGCAGCTTGACCGGGACAGGGGGCTACAATGAGCAGTTCTTC. As protein: CASSLTGTGGYNEQFF.

This clonotype was found a few times. The chain couples TRBV27 to TRBJ1-1; possible D gene TRBD1, 5 bases. Germline V lookup: CDR1 MNHEY, CDR2 SMNVEV (reference sequence). The V gene lost 3 bases and the J gene lost 2 bases, with 13 bases spanning the gap. The length of the CDR3 is 15 residues. For the CDR3, the DNA is TGTGCCAGCAGTTTCTCCGTGCAGGGCAACACTGAAGCTTTCTTT. Its translation: CASSFSVQGNTEAFF.

In this sample, this clonotype turned up a few times. CDR3 nucleotides: TGTGCCAGCAGTTACGGGACTAGCGGGAGTAAGACCCAGTACTTC. Translated, it gives CASSYGTSGSKTQYF. The rearrangement links TRBV6-5 to TRBJ2-5, with 14 bases that match TRBD2. This CDR3 is 15 amino acids long. Germline V gene lookup returns CDR1 MNHEY and CDR2 SVGAGI. Trimming at V came to 2 bases and at J to 6 bases, leaving 2 bases not matched to a gene.

J is TRBJ2-7 and V is TRBV12-3 or TRBV12-4; D remains unclear. This CDR3 spans 12 amino acids. Trimming took 11 bases from V and 6 from J, leaving 17 bases between them. CDR3 coding DNA: TGTGCCTCAAGTAGTTCCCCTCGCGAGCAGTACTTC. Translated: CASSSSPREQYF.